Shown below are 10 T cell receptor beta chains from a single sample sequenced in a study of CD8+ T cells in alopecia areata. Extraction of RNA preceded its reverse transcription into cDNA, which served as the sequencing template. Profiled with immunoSEQ multiplex PCR; TCRdb holds only in-frame clones, not every one. The profile shows approximately 150,000 clones, 62% of them singletons. Sequences were obtained from CD8+ T cells sorted from blood. The receptors derive from a human donor in good health.

The chain links TRBV19 to TRBJ1-1, with D tentatively TRBD1 (6 bases). The CDR3 length is 14 residues. V shed 8 bases and J shed 8 bases, with 21 bases lying between them. From germline, CDR1 is LNHDA and CDR2 SQIVND (reference sequence). CDR3: CASSPSPGGREAFF. CDR3 in DNA: TGTGCCAGTTCACCGTCTCCCGGGGGCCGGGAAGCTTTCTTT.

CDR3 sequence: CASSRDGREQFF. The CDR3 nucleotides are TGTGCCAGCAGCAGGGACGGCCGTGAGCAGTTCTTC. The rearrangement uses TRBV27 and TRBJ2-1; perhaps D is TRBD1 or TRBD2 (5 bases each). CDR3 length equals 12 residues. V shed 6 bases and J shed 9 bases, with 12 bases lying between them. The germline gives CDR1 MNHEY, CDR2 SMNVEV (reference sequence).

This chain uses TRBV2 with TRBJ2-3; D perhaps matches TRBD2 (5 bases). This CDR3 is 15 amino acids long. Trimming pared 4 bases from V and 0 bases from J, leaving 11 bases between. Germline CDR1 is SNHLY and CDR2 is FYNNEI. As DNA, the CDR3 is TGTGCCAGCAGTGGGCGGGTAGCTAGCACAGATACGCAGTATTTT. As protein: CASSGRVASTDTQYF.

This rearrangement joins TRBV18 to TRBJ2-3, with D possibly being TRBD2 (5 bases). Trimming left V 8 bases short and J 1 base short, with 16 bases between. The CDR3 is 15 amino acids. Germline V gives CDR1 KGHSH, CDR2 LQKENI. The CDR3 bases are TGTGCCAGCCTGCCGACTAAAGGGCGCACAGATACGCAGTATTTT. Its translation is CASLPTKGRTDTQYF. Using reference TRBV18 and TRBJ2-3 for the parts outside the CDR3, the full variable domain is NAGVMQNPRHLVRRRGQEARLRCSPMKGHSHVYWYRQLPEEGLKFMVYLQKENIIDESGMPKERFSAEFPKEGPSILRIQQVVRGDSAAYFCASLPTKGRTDTQYFGPGTRLTVL.

The chain has TRBV29-1 and TRBJ1-2; D remains unclear. This CDR3 is built from 10 residues. The V gene's germline CDR1 is SQVTM and CDR2 ANQGSEA. Trimming took 3 bases from V and 8 from J, leaving 7 bases between them. This CDR3 is CSVELDGYTF. The CDR3 bases are TGCAGCGTTGAGTTGGACGGCTACACCTTC.

The genes are TRBV27 and TRBJ2-1; 8 positions match TRBD2. V dropped 5 bases and J dropped 4; count of bases not matched to a gene: 7. The length of the CDR3 is 15 residues. Germline V gives CDR1 MNHEY, CDR2 SMNVEV (reference sequence). CDR3 in amino acids: CASSPSTSGYNEQFF. The CDR3 DNA is TGTGCCAGCAGTCCCAGTACTAGCGGATACAATGAGCAGTTCTTC.

The V call is TRBV27, the J call TRBJ2-1, with TRBD2 as a possible D gene (5 bases). Germline V CDR1 and CDR2: MNHEY, SMNVEV (reference sequence). The V end was cut by 6 bases, the J end by 3 bases, with 9 bases between. This CDR3 has 13 residues. The CDR3 loop is CASSSAVYNEQFF. CDR3 in DNA: TGTGCCAGCAGCTCAGCGGTCTACAATGAGCAGTTCTTC.

This sequence joins TRBV25-1 and TRBJ2-7; the match to TRBD2 covers 8 bases. Looked up from germline, CDR1 is MGHDK and CDR2 is SYGVNS. Trimming cost V 2 bases and J 4 bases; bases outside gene matches: 7. There are 15 residues in the CDR3. CDR3 sequence: CASSETLAALYEQYF. The CDR3 DNA sequence: TGTGCCAGCAGTGAAACACTAGCGGCCCTTTACGAGCAGTACTTC.

This sequence joins TRBV2 and TRBJ2-1, with 7 bases fitting TRBD2. This CDR3 contains 16 residues. Losses at the gene ends were 0 bases for V and 4 bases for J; bases not matched to a gene: 6. Germline CDR1 and CDR2: SNHLY and FYNNEI. DNA of the CDR3: TGTGCCAGCAGTGAAGCAGAACTAGCGCGTTACAATGAGCAGTTCTTC. This encodes CASSEAELARYNEQFF.

This chain links TRBV5-1 with TRBJ1-1; 7 bases are shared with TRBD1. The CDR3 is 15 amino acids. From germline, CDR1 is SGHRS and CDR2 YFSETQ. Trimming took 2 bases from V and 0 from J; bases not matched to a gene: 4. CDR3 sequence reads: CASSLAGGMNTEAFF. The CDR3 DNA reads TGCGCCAGCAGCTTAGCAGGGGGGATGAACACTGAAGCTTTCTTT.